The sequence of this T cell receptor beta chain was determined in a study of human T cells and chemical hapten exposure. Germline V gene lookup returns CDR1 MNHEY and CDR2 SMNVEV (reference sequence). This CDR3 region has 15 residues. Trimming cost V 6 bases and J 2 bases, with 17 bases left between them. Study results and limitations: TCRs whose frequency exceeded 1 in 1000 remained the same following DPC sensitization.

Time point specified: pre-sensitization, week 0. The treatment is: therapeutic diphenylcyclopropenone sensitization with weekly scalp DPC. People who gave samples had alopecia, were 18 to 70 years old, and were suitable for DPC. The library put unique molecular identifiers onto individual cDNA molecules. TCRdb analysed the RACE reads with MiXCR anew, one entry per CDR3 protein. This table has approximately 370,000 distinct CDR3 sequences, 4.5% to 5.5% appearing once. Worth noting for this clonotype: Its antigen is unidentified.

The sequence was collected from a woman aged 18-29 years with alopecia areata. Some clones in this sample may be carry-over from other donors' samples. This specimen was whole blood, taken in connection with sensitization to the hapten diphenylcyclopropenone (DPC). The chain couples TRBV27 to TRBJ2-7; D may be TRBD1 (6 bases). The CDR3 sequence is CASRNQRTAAYEQYF. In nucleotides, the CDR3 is TGTGCCAGCAGAAATCAACGGACAGCCGCCTACGAGCAGTACTTC.